The entry below describes one T cell receptor beta chain. Its cognate antigen is unknown. The sample contains more than one DNA sequence encoding this CDR3. Naive CD8 cells, CD45RO-negative and positively selected for CCR7, excluded terminally differentiated effector memory CD45RA+ cells. Study donors comprised healthy, HIV-negative adults devoid of recent acute infection or vaccination. This entry is derived from a study of shared clonotypes between healthy human individuals. General study results and limits: Donors were few, which limited the genetic and exposure-history diversity represented.

Profiling relied on immunoSEQ multiplex PCR, and the TCRdb table lists in-frame clones only, not all of them. This sample has nearly 600,000 clones, with about 95% found just once. Germline lookup yields CDR1 SQVTM and CDR2 ANQGSEA. The V end was cut by 6 bases, the J end by 7 bases, with 10 bases between. The CDR3 spans 11 residues. This TCR derives from a young woman in good health. Input material: naive CD8+ T cells sorted from blood. The chain employs TRBV29-1 and TRBJ2-1; D may be TRBD1 or TRBD2 (5 bases each). Here the CDR3 reads CSVVGGNEQFF. CDR3 nucleotides: TGCAGCGTGGTTGGGGGTAATGAGCAGTTCTTC.